This TCR beta chain was observed in a study of T cell responses to AZD1222 COVID-19 vaccine. Study observations and caveats: The donors showed a predominance of white British ancestry and of females, with possible underestimation of clonal diversity. Unmutated variant regions reportedly attract nearly half of all spike-specific TCRs.

The V gene's germline CDR1 is MDHEN and CDR2 SYDVKM. CDR3 length: 14 residues. V was pared by 7 bases and J by 1 base, with 4 bases of the junction left unmatched. Turning to this clone: The antigen is not known.

Some clones are missing from TCRdb's copy, which holds only in-frame ones; the method was immunoSEQ multiplex PCR. The sample yields some 110,000 clones, 93% seen once. The starting material was peripheral blood, obtained on day 0 of AZD1222 vaccination. The chain employs TRBV28 and TRBJ1-1; 9 nucleotides agree with TRBD1. The receptor was isolated from an adult in good health. CDR3 region: CASKRQGGNTEAFF. The CDR3 coding sequence is TGTGCCAGCAAAAGACAGGGGGGGAACACTGAAGCTTTCTTT.